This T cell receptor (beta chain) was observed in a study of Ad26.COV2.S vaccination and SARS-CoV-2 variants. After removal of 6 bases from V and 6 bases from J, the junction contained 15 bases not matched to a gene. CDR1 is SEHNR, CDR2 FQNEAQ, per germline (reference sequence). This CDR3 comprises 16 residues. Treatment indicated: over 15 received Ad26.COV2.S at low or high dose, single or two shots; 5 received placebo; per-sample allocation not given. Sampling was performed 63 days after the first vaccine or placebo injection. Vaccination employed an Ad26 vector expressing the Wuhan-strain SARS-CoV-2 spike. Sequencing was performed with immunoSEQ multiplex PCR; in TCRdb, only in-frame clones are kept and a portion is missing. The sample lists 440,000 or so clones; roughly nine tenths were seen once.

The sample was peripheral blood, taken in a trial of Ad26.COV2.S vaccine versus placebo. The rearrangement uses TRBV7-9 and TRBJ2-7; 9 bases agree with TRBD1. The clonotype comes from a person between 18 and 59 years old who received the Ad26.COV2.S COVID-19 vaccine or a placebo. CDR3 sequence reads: CASSPKAGQGAFEQYF. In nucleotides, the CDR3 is TGTGCCAGCAGTCCAAAAGCGGGACAGGGAGCATTCGAGCAGTACTTC.